Described below is a single T cell receptor (beta chain) sequence and its context. The record originates from a study of T cell changes during pregnancy in multiple sclerosis. V lost 8 bases to trimming and J lost 8 bases; unmatched junction nucleotides: 3. Germline V gene sequence: CDR1 MNHEY, CDR2 SVGAGI. The CDR3 has 13 residues. Profiled with immunoSEQ multiplex PCR; TCRdb holds only in-frame clones, not every one. The sample contains tens of thousands of clones, about 89% of which appear only once. The input for sequencing was CD4+ T cells from peripheral blood mononuclear cells, taken in the third trimester of pregnancy. V usage is TRBV6-5 and J usage is TRBJ2-1; 13 nucleotides match TRBD2. The origin of this receptor is a female donor in good health, enrolled as a control in a pregnancy study. The CDR3 coding sequence is TGTGCCAGCGGGACTAGCGGGGTGGATGAGCAGTTCTTC. It encodes CASGTSGVDEQFF.